Following are 21 T cell receptor beta chains from one sample sequenced in a study of T cell responses to AZD1222 COVID-19 vaccine. Sequencing was performed with immunoSEQ multiplex PCR; in TCRdb, only in-frame clones are kept and a portion is missing. The table has about 40,000 clones, roughly 85% seen once; the top ten hold more than 20%. The sample was peripheral blood, taken 28 days after the second dose of the MenACWY control vaccine. These receptors all come from an adult who received the MenACWY meningococcal vaccine as a control.

This clone came up once. V and J are TRBV18 and TRBJ2-3; 10 positions agree with TRBD1. The germline CDR1 and CDR2 sequences are KGHSH and LQKENI. CDR3 length equals 17 residues. Trimming cost V 3 bases and J 3 bases; bases outside gene matches: 9. Here the CDR3 reads CASSPGIDRGPTDTQYF. In nucleotides, the CDR3 is TGTGCCAGCTCACCGGGAATCGACAGGGGGCCTACAGATACGCAGTATTTT.

The chain joins TRBV2 to TRBJ1-3, with a tentative D call TRBD1 (6 bases). Germline-derived CDR1 and CDR2 are SNHLY and FYNNEI. Trimming took 8 bases from V and 4 from J, leaving 15 bases between them. The CDR3 loop spans 14 amino acids. Here the CDR3 DNA reads TGTGCCAGCCGCTACAGGGAGGCAGGAAACACCATATATTTT. This encodes CASRYREAGNTIYF.

The chain uses TRBV6-1 and TRBJ2-7; D ambiguous. Deletions cut 2 bases from V and 3 bases from J, with 5 bases between. CDR3 length equals 12 residues. In germline, CDR1 is MNHNS, CDR2 SASEGT. The CDR3 region has the DNA TGTGCCAGCAGTGAACTACGCTACGAGCAGTACTTC. Translated: CASSELRYEQYF.

The CDR3 loop is CASSLAGAGDHEQFF. The CDR3 nucleotides are TGTGCCAGCAGTTTAGCGGGAGCCGGCGACCATGAGCAGTTCTTC. The chain employs TRBV28 and TRBJ2-1; TRBD2 matches at 7 bases. The germline V gene encodes CDR1 MDHEN and CDR2 SYDVKM. After removal of 2 bases from V and 8 bases from J, the junction contained 9 bases not matched to a gene. This CDR3 spans 15 amino acids.

V gene TRBV24-1 combines with J gene TRBJ2-3; 10 bases line up with TRBD2. The CDR3 has 15 residues. V dropped 3 bases and J dropped 5; count of bases not matched to a gene: 4. Germline lookup yields CDR1 KGHDR and CDR2 SFDVKD. In DNA form, the CDR3 reads TGTGCCACCAGTGATAACGGACTAGCGGAAGATACGCAGTATTTT. As protein: CATSDNGLAEDTQYF.

The rearrangement uses TRBV18 and TRBJ2-5; 8 nucleotides agree with TRBD1. The germline gives CDR1 KGHSH, CDR2 LQKENI. This CDR3 comprises 15 residues. J gave up 5 bases and V 2 bases, and 7 bases lay outside the gene matches. CDR3: CASSPVAGGPETQYF. Here the CDR3 DNA reads TGTGCCAGCTCACCAGTGGCAGGGGGCCCTGAGACCCAGTACTTC.

This chain joins TRBV30 and TRBJ2-7; D uncertain. Germline CDR1 and CDR2: GTSNPN and SVGIG (reference sequence). The CDR3 has 12 residues. The ends were cut back, 2 bases at V and 4 bases at J, with 9 bases in the middle. CDR3: CAWSSSWYEQYF. CDR3 in DNA: TGTGCCTGGAGTTCCTCCTGGTACGAGCAGTACTTC. Filled out from reference TRBV30 and TRBJ2-7, the complete variable domain reads SQTIHQWPATLVQPVGSPLSLECTVEGTSNPNLYWYRQAAGRGLQLLFYSVGIGQISSEVPQNLSASRPQDRQFILSSKKLLLSDSGFYLCAWSSSWYEQYFGPGTRLTVT.

The gene calls are TRBV19 and TRBJ1-1; tentatively, D is TRBD1 (5 bases). From germline, CDR1 is LNHDA and CDR2 SQIVND (reference sequence). V was shortened by 7 bases and J by 6 bases, with 15 bases between the two germline ends. This CDR3 is built from 13 residues. This chain's CDR3 is CASTAGTRPEAFF. The CDR3 bases are TGTGCCAGTACCGCCGGGACCAGGCCTGAAGCTTTCTTT.

This chain links TRBV7-2 with TRBJ1-5; no definite D call. The ends were cut back, 4 bases at V and 5 bases at J, with 9 bases in the middle. Germline V lookup: CDR1 SGHTA, CDR2 FQGNSA. There are 13 residues in the CDR3. This CDR3 reads CASSSRRDQPQHF. CDR3 DNA sequence: TGTGCCAGCAGCTCTCGTAGGGATCAGCCCCAGCATTTT.

The chain combines TRBV11-3 with TRBJ2-7, with D tentatively TRBD2 (5 bases). Germline V lookup: CDR1 SGHNT, CDR2 YENEEA. Deletions cut 4 bases from V and 6 bases from J, with 13 bases between. This CDR3 has 13 amino acids. The CDR3 DNA is TGTGCCAGCAGCTCTAGCCTTTTTGGCGAGCAGTACTTC. Amino acid sequence: CASSSSLFGEQYF.

The V and J genes are TRBV30 and TRBJ1-6; no reliable D call. The CDR3 is made up of 13 amino acids. Germline CDR1 is GTSNPN and CDR2 is SVGIG (reference sequence). Trimming took off 4 bases at V and 5 bases at J, with 9 bases between the two ends. CDR3 region: CAWNEQHNSPLHF. The CDR3, as DNA: TGTGCCTGGAACGAACAGCATAATTCACCCCTCCACTTT.

V usage is TRBV5-4 and J usage is TRBJ2-1; 13 bases line up with TRBD2. CDR1 and CDR2 (germline): SGHNT, YYREEE (reference sequence). Trimming at V came to 0 bases and at J to 8 bases, leaving 2 bases not matched to a gene. The CDR3 length is 15 residues. CDR3 DNA: TGTGCCAGCAGCTTGGGACTAGCGGGAGGATATGAGCAGTTCTTC. This codes for CASSLGLAGGYEQFF.

V and J are TRBV19 and TRBJ2-5; D is perhaps TRBD1 or TRBD2 (5 bases each). V was cut by 2 bases and J by 5 bases, with 12 bases left in between. The CDR3 runs 14 residues. From germline, CDR1 is LNHDA and CDR2 SQIVND (reference sequence). The CDR3 DNA follows: TGTGCCAGTAGTATAAGGACACTAGGGGAGACCCAGTACTTC. This gives the protein CASSIRTLGETQYF.

The chain uses TRBV23-1 and TRBJ2-7, with TRBD2 identical over 14 bases. TRBV23-1 is recorded as an ORF, its role being uncertain. With 10 bases clipped from V and 3 bases from J, the junction kept 14 bases outside the gene matches. The CDR3 consists of 17 residues. The CDR3 reads CATNAGTSGSLVYEQYF. The CDR3 region has the DNA TGCGCCACCAACGCAGGGACTAGCGGGAGTTTAGTCTACGAGCAGTACTTC.

CDR3 coding DNA: TGTGCCAGCAGTGAAGAACTAGCGGGAGCATGGAATGAGCAGTTCTTC. It codes for CASSEELAGAWNEQFF. The chain uses TRBV6-1 and TRBJ2-1; 11 positions match TRBD2. The germline CDR1 and CDR2 sequences are MNHNS and SASEGT. V lost 1 base, J lost 7 bases, and 6 bases stayed unmatched. This CDR3 comprises 16 residues.

The gene calls are TRBV2 and TRBJ2-2, with 7 positions matching TRBD2. After removal of 8 bases from V and 3 bases from J, the junction contained 6 bases not matched to a gene. The CDR3 has 14 residues. Germline values: CDR1 SNHLY, CDR2 FYNNEI. CDR3 sequence: CASGGRFDTGELFF. The CDR3, as DNA: TGTGCCAGCGGCGGGAGATTCGACACCGGGGAGCTGTTTTTT.

The V and J genes are TRBV5-1 and TRBJ1-2, with 10 bases identical to TRBD1. Germline CDR1 is SGHRS and CDR2 is YFSETQ. There are 16 residues in the CDR3. The J segment lost 3 bases and the V segment lost 4 bases, leaving 9 bases of the junction unmatched. This chain's CDR3 is CASSDGQGGWDYGYTF. CDR3 nucleotides: TGCGCCAGCAGCGATGGACAGGGGGGTTGGGACTATGGCTACACCTTC.

This chain connects TRBV24-1 to TRBJ2-3; D not certain. The CDR3 spans 12 residues. Germline-derived CDR1 and CDR2 are KGHDR and SFDVKD. V lost 6 bases to trimming and J lost 4 bases, with 7 bases between them. The CDR3 protein is CATSKGPDTQYF. The CDR3 nucleotides are TGTGCCACCAGTAAGGGCCCAGATACGCAGTATTTT.

The chain is built from TRBV29-1 and TRBJ2-1; TRBD2 matches at 14 bases. The CDR3 spans 14 residues. Per germline, CDR1 SQVTM and CDR2 ANQGSEA. The V and J ends lost 4 bases and 7 bases, in that order; junction bases with no gene match: 3. CDR3 protein: CSVVRLAGGNEQFF. In DNA, the CDR3 is TGCAGCGTTGTTAGACTAGCGGGAGGGAATGAGCAGTTCTTC.

This clone was observed once. The chain joins TRBV30 to TRBJ2-5; D remains unclear. V gave up 0 bases and J gave up 4 bases, with 3 bases separating them. The germline gives CDR1 GTSNPN, CDR2 SVGIG (reference sequence). The CDR3 sequence is 11 residues long. The CDR3 spells CAWSVLETQYF. The CDR3 nucleotides are TGTGCCTGGAGTGTATTAGAGACCCAGTACTTC.

The CDR3 protein is CSVLTSGYEQYF. In nucleotides, the CDR3 is TGCAGCGTCTTGACTAGCGGCTACGAGCAGTACTTC. The rearrangement uses TRBV29-1 and TRBJ2-7, with TRBD2 matching over 9 bases. Germline trimming cut 6 bases from V and 3 bases from J; bases unmatched to any gene: 3. Germline CDR1 SQVTM, CDR2 ANQGSEA. This CDR3 region has 12 residues.